A single sample gave rise to the 22 T cell receptor beta chains below, sequenced in a study of shared clonotypes between healthy human individuals. The method was immunoSEQ multiplex PCR; TCRdb's version includes in-frame clones alone and lacks a portion of them. The sample includes about 1.1 million clones, roughly 74% of them seen just once. Sequencing was carried out using memory CD4+ T cells from PBMCs. Subset described: CD45RA-negative fraction. These receptors all come from a man in his late teens or twenties in good health. Some clones in this sample may be carry-over from other donors' samples.

The chain carries TRBV21-1 and TRBJ2-7; the table's D call of TRBD1 was not tested on the DNA. TRBV21-1 is marked as a pseudogene. The CDR3 totals 15 residues. CDR3 nucleotide sequence: TGTGCCAGCAGCAAACGTAGGGGTTTGACCTACGAGCAGTACTTC. It codes for CASSKRRGLTYEQYF.

This rearrangement joins TRBV11-2 to TRBJ2-5; D gene unclear. Germline V CDR1 and CDR2: SGHAT, FQNNGV. V was trimmed by 1 base and J by 6 bases, leaving 9 bases between them. The CDR3 contains 13 residues. The CDR3 bases are TGTGCCAGCAGCTTAGGGAGCGTGCAGACCCAGTACTTC. Its translation: CASSLGSVQTQYF.

The V and J genes are TRBV30 and TRBJ2-7; D remains unclear. Trimming left V 4 bases short and J 8 bases short, with 9 bases between. This CDR3 region has 10 residues. The germline CDR1 and CDR2 sequences are GTSNPN and SVGIG (reference sequence). The CDR3 region is CAWKLNQQYF. CDR3 nucleotides: TGTGCCTGGAAGTTGAACCAGCAGTACTTC.

The genes are TRBV29-1 and TRBJ1-1, with 7 bases matching TRBD1. There are 12 residues in the CDR3. Trimming removed 7 bases from V and 11 bases from J; junction bases left unmatched: 13. Germline V gene data show CDR1 as SQVTM and CDR2 as ANQGSEA. The DNA of the CDR3 is TGCAGCGCATCCGAGACAGGGCTCTGGGCTTTCTTT. It codes for CSASETGLWAFF.

The gene calls are TRBV6-5 and TRBJ1-3; D remains ambiguous. The germline gives CDR1 MNHEY, CDR2 SVGAGI. The CDR3 has 15 residues. V lost 5 bases to trimming and J lost 0 bases, with 11 bases between them. The CDR3 reads CASSPRTPSGNTIYF. CDR3 sequence (DNA): TGTGCCAGCAGTCCCCGTACCCCCTCTGGAAACACCATATATTTT.

This clone was counted ten times or more. The V and J genes are TRBV6-1 and TRBJ1-2; the D gene is possibly TRBD1 (6 bases). Looked up from germline, CDR1 is MNHNS and CDR2 is SASEGT. This CDR3 is built from 13 residues. The V and J ends lost 3 bases and 8 bases respectively, with 13 bases between them. CDR3 region: CASSDRQVSGYTF. The CDR3 region has the DNA TGTGCCAGCAGTGACCGACAGGTATCAGGCTACACCTTC.

The J gene is TRBJ2-3, the V gene TRBV29-1, with D hard to call. CDR3 size: 11 residues. Trimming shortened V by 7 bases and J by 4 bases, and 9 bases separated the two germline ends. The germline CDR1 and CDR2 sequences are SQVTM and ANQGSEA. Here the CDR3 reads CSAGPPDTQYF. The CDR3 region has the DNA TGCAGCGCTGGGCCCCCAGATACGCAGTATTTT.

V usage is TRBV14 and J usage is TRBJ2-3, with D possibly being TRBD1 or TRBD2 (5 bases each). Germline CDR1 reads SGHDN; CDR2 reads FVKESK. The CDR3 is made up of 14 amino acids. V was shortened by 4 bases and J by 0 bases, with 8 bases between the two germline ends. DNA for the CDR3: TGTGCCAGCAGCCTGGGGGTGAGCACAGATACGCAGTATTTT. Its protein is CASSLGVSTDTQYF.

The rearrangement links TRBV6-5 to TRBJ1-4; a possible D gene is TRBD1 (5 bases). This CDR3 has 14 residues. Germline CDR1 and CDR2: MNHEY and SVGAGI. Trimming removed 0 bases at V and 10 bases at J, with 12 bases between. The CDR3 region has the DNA TGTGCCAGCAGTTACTCTAACCGGCAGGGAAAACTGTTTTTT. It encodes CASSYSNRQGKLFF.

Regarding this clone: A read error is the likely source, as a far larger clone sits one nucleotide away. The gene calls are TRBV30 and TRBJ1-3; D gene uncertain. This CDR3 has 13 residues. Germline CDR1 is GTSNPN and CDR2 is SVGIG (reference sequence). The CDR3 protein is CAWHIFSGNTVYF. The CDR3 DNA follows: TGTGCCTGGCACATATTCTCTGGAAACACCGTATATTTT.

The V gene is TRBV11-3, the J gene TRBJ2-1, with D possibly TRBD2 on 6 matching bases. Trimming took 8 bases from V and 2 from J, leaving 13 bases between them. The CDR3 is 14 residues long. Germline assignment: CDR1 SGHNT and CDR2 YENEEA. DNA for the CDR3: TGTGCCAGCGCGGGACCGCGCGCCTACAATGAGCAGTTCTTC. Protein: CASAGPRAYNEQFF.

This chain connects TRBV5-4 to TRBJ2-2, with D unclear. Between the trimmed V and J ends, which lost 6 bases and 1 base, there was a span of 10 bases. From germline, CDR1 is SGHNT and CDR2 YYREEE (reference sequence). CDR3 length equals 14 residues. CDR3: CASTLDWNTGELFF. The DNA of the CDR3 is TGTGCCAGCACCCTAGACTGGAACACCGGGGAGCTGTTTTTT.

V is TRBV5-1 and J is TRBJ1-2; possibly TRBD1 for D (5 bases). From germline, CDR1 is SGHRS and CDR2 YFSETQ. V gave up 0 bases and J gave up 8 bases, with 17 bases separating them. The CDR3 sequence is 15 residues long. The CDR3 sequence: CASSLASQVSGGYTF. The CDR3 DNA reads TGCGCCAGCAGCTTGGCCTCACAGGTCTCAGGCGGCTACACCTTC.

The V call is TRBV6-1, the J call TRBJ2-1; D may be TRBD2 (5 bases). CDR1 MNHNS and CDR2 SASEGT come from the germline V gene. V dropped 3 bases and J dropped 6 bases, with 30 bases sitting between them. The CDR3 loop spans 20 amino acids. The CDR3 protein is CASSDAVSGFAGYARNEQFF. CDR3 nucleotide sequence: TGTGCCAGCAGTGATGCAGTCTCGGGCTTCGCGGGTTATGCCCGCAATGAGCAGTTCTTC.

The gene calls are TRBV2 and TRBJ2-7; TRBD1 matches at 9 bases. This CDR3 has 16 amino acids. V shed 4 bases, J shed 3 bases, and the junction held 10 bases outside the gene matches. The germline CDR1 and CDR2 sequences are SNHLY and FYNNEI. CDR3 nucleotide sequence: TGTGCCAGCAGTGTAGAGGGACAGGGCTGGGTCTACGAGCAGTACTTC. Its protein product is CASSVEGQGWVYEQYF.

In this sample, this clone turned up once. The chain couples TRBV6-6 to TRBJ2-7, with TRBD1 matching over 9 bases. The J segment lost 3 bases and the V segment lost 6 bases, leaving 6 bases of the junction unmatched. CDR1 is MNHNY and CDR2 is SVGAGI in the germline V gene (reference sequence). This CDR3 is 14 amino acids long. CDR3 sequence reads: CASSTGGLNYEQYF. The CDR3 coding sequence is TGTGCCAGCAGCACAGGGGGCTTAAACTACGAGCAGTACTTC.

The CDR3 DNA sequence: TGTGCCAGCCGACGGAGGACAGTGAATAGCAATCAGCCCCAGCATTTT. It yields the protein CASRRRTVNSNQPQHF. This sequence joins TRBV19 and TRBJ1-5; tentative D call: TRBD1 (6 bases). This CDR3 is built from 16 residues. The V and J ends lost 9 bases and 0 bases respectively, with 18 bases between them. CDR1 and CDR2 (germline): LNHDA, SQIVND (reference sequence).

This clone was picked up a small number of times. This chain joins TRBV30 and TRBJ1-3, with D perhaps TRBD1 (6 bases). Per the germline V gene, CDR1 is GTSNPN and CDR2 is SVGIG (reference sequence). The CDR3 is 14 residues long. The V end was cut by 3 bases, the J end by 3 bases, with 12 bases between. This chain's CDR3 is CAWSGTLIGNTIYF. CDR3 in DNA: TGTGCCTGGAGCGGGACACTCATTGGAAACACCATATATTTT.

The chain links TRBV2 to TRBJ1-1, with TRBD1 as a possible D gene (6 bases). The length of the CDR3 is 13 residues. Germline loops: CDR1 SNHLY, CDR2 FYNNEI. The V end was cut by 3 bases, the J end by 7 bases, with 12 bases between. CDR3 residues: CASSDWGHFEAFF. The DNA of the CDR3 is TGTGCCAGCAGTGATTGGGGACACTTTGAAGCTTTCTTT.

This clone was seen only once. This same CDR3 is encoded by further DNA sequences in the sample. The rearrangement joins TRBV7-2 to TRBJ2-1; D unresolved. This CDR3 is 11 amino acids long. Trimming took 2 bases from V and 8 from J, leaving 4 bases between them. Germline lookup yields CDR1 SGHTA and CDR2 FQGNSA. The CDR3 spells CASSLRYEQFF. The CDR3 DNA reads as TGTGCCAGCAGCTTACGGTATGAGCAGTTCTTC. Drawing the rest from reference TRBV7-2 and TRBJ2-1, the complete variable domain is GAGVSQSPSNKVTEKGKDVELRCDPISGHTALYWYRQSLGQGLEFLIYFQGNSAPDKSGLPSDRFSAERTGGSVSTLTIQRTQQEDSAVYLCASSLRYEQFFGPGTRLTVL.

The gene calls are TRBV7-3 and TRBJ2-7; D not certain. The CDR3 is made up of 15 amino acids. Germline loops: CDR1 SGHTA, CDR2 FQGTGA. Trimming took 2 bases from V and 7 from J, leaving 18 bases between them. The CDR3 region has the DNA TGTGCCAGCAGCTTACGGGCAGGAGATCGGTTTGAGCAGTACTTC. As protein: CASSLRAGDRFEQYF.

This chain links TRBV11-2 with TRBJ2-1, with D uncertain. In germline, CDR1 is SGHAT, CDR2 FQNNGV. This CDR3 is built from 13 residues. The V and J ends lost 5 bases and 8 bases respectively, with 13 bases between them. In DNA form, the CDR3 reads TGTGCCAGCAGCCGTTGGGGTGTCGATGAGCAGTTCTTC. Amino acid sequence: CASSRWGVDEQFF. The variable domain in full, completed from reference TRBV11-2 and TRBJ2-1, reads EAGVAQSPRYKIIEKRQSVAFWCNPISGHATLYWYQQILGQGPKLLIQFQNNGVVDDSQLPKDRFSAERLKGVDSTLKIQPAKLEDSAVYLCASSRWGVDEQFFGPGTRLTVL.